A selection of T cell receptor beta chains follows, all from one sample in a study of T cells in Graves' hyperthyroidism and ophthalmopathy. Each CDR3 protein is one row after TCRdb ran MiXCR on the multiplex PCR reads. The sample has around 350,000 distinct CDR3 sequences; approximately 16% are singletons. The sample taken for sequencing was blood. The receptor source for this set is an older woman with Graves' ophthalmopathy. Each CDR3 is given with its conserved first and last residue. A D gene is named only where the DNA matches it firmly. Some rows have no size entry. The others give once, few or many, or a class for an expanded clone.

V: TRBV19; J: TRBJ2-7; size: -; D: -; DNA: TGTGCCAGTAGTGTCAGGGGACCCTACGAGCAGTACTTC; CDR3: CASSVRGPYEQYF
V: TRBV11-2; J: TRBJ2-5; size: many; D: -; DNA: TGTGCCAGCAGCGCAGCCCTACAAGAGACCCAGTACTTC; CDR3: CASSAALQETQYF
V: TRBV20-1; J: TRBJ1-5; size: many; D: -; DNA: TGCAGTGCTGGGGGGCGCGACAATCAGCCCCAGCATTTT; CDR3: CSAGGRDNQPQHF
V: TRBV6-1; J: TRBJ2-7; size: -; D: -; DNA: TGTGCCAGCAGTCCCCCCTCTAGCTACTACGAGCAGTACTTC; CDR3: CASSPPSSYYEQYF
V: TRBV6-2/TRBV6-3; J: TRBJ2-1; size: few; D: TRBD2; DNA: TGTGCCAGCAGCCCGACTAGCGGGAGATCGGGTGAGCAGTTCTTC; CDR3: CASSPTSGRSGEQFF
V: TRBV12-3/TRBV12-4; J: TRBJ1-5; size: many; D: -; DNA: TGTGCCAGCAGTTTTGATCTCGGGGGCCGAAATCAGCCCCAGCATTTT; CDR3: CASSFDLGGRNQPQHF
V: TRBV6-1; J: TRBJ2-7; size: many; D: TRBD2; DNA: TGTGCCAGCAGTGAAGTACTAGCGGGAGTCAGGTACGAGCAGTACTTC; CDR3: CASSEVLAGVRYEQYF
V: TRBV29-1; J: TRBJ2-1; size: -; D: TRBD2; DNA: TGCAGCGTACCCACTAGCGGGTCCTACAATGAGCAGTTCTTC; CDR3: CSVPTSGSYNEQFF
V: TRBV2; J: TRBJ2-6; size: -; D: -; DNA: TGTGCCATCAGTTTTACAGGGTCTGGGGCCAACGTCCTGACTTTC; CDR3: CAISFTGSGANVLTF
V: TRBV7-9; J: TRBJ2-7; size: many; D: -; DNA: TGTGCCAGCAGCCCACCGGAATATAGAGACGAGCAGTACTTC; CDR3: CASSPPEYRDEQYF
V: TRBV20-1; J: TRBJ2-1; size: many; D: -; DNA: TGCAGTGCCGAATACAATGAGCAGTTCTTC; CDR3: CSAEYNEQFF
V: TRBV2; J: TRBJ2-1; size: many; D: TRBD2; DNA: TGTGCCAGCAGCGTCCGGACTAGCGGGAGGATTGAGCAGTTCTTC; CDR3: CASSVRTSGRIEQFF
V: TRBV20-1; J: TRBJ1-4; size: -; D: -; DNA: TGCAGTGGAAGGCAGGATACAACTAATGAAAAACTGTTTTTT; CDR3: CSGRQDTTNEKLFF
V: TRBV5-1; J: TRBJ2-2; size: many; D: TRBD2; DNA: TGCGCCAGCAGCTTGGCGGCTAGCGGGACCGGGGAGCTGTTTTTT; CDR3: CASSLAASGTGELFF
V: TRBV11-2; J: TRBJ2-1; size: -; D: TRBD2; DNA: TGTGCCAGCAGCTGGGGACTAGCGGGAGGGGTCAATGAGCAGTTCTTC; CDR3: CASSWGLAGGVNEQFF
V: TRBV4-1; J: TRBJ2-5; size: -; D: TRBD1; DNA: TGCGCCAGCAGCTCCGGACAGGGGGCTGAGACCCAGTACTTC; CDR3: CASSSGQGAETQYF
V: TRBV18; J: TRBJ2-3; size: once; D: -; DNA: TGTGCCAGCTCACCTCGTTCGACAGCGGTGTCCTTCACAGATACGCAGTATTTT; CDR3: CASSPRSTAVSFTDTQYF
V: TRBV11-2; J: TRBJ2-6; size: few; D: -; DNA: TGTGCCAGCAGCTTACATCAGGGTCCAGCAGGGGCCAACGTCCTGACTTTC; CDR3: CASSLHQGPAGANVLTF
V: TRBV7-9; J: TRBJ1-4; size: few; D: -; DNA: TGTGCCAGCAGCTTAAACGGGGATGAAAAACTGTTTTTT; CDR3: CASSLNGDEKLFF
V: TRBV30; J: TRBJ2-7; size: many; D: TRBD1; DNA: TGTGCCTGGAGAGGACAGGGAATCCCCTTCTACGAGCAGTACTTC; CDR3: CAWRGQGIPFYEQYF
V: TRBV14; J: TRBJ2-3; size: -; D: TRBD2; DNA: TGTGCCAGCAGCCAAGGAACTAGCGGGAGATCAGATACGCAGTATTTT; CDR3: CASSQGTSGRSDTQYF
V: TRBV6-1; J: TRBJ2-2; size: -; D: TRBD1; DNA: TGTGCCAGCGCACAGGGGGAAACCGGGGAGCTGTTTTTT; CDR3: CASAQGETGELFF
V: TRBV20-1; J: TRBJ2-3; size: many; D: -; DNA: TGCAGTGCTAGAGGGACTACCGATACGCAGTATTTT; CDR3: CSARGTTDTQYF
V: TRBV29-1; J: TRBJ1-1; size: -; D: -; DNA: TGCAGCGTGACCGGGACGACTGAAGCTTTCTTT; CDR3: CSVTGTTEAFF
V: TRBV20-1; J: TRBJ2-2; size: -; D: -; DNA: TGCAGTGCTAGAAGGCCAAACCTCGGCGGGGAGCTGTTTTTT; CDR3: CSARRPNLGGELFF
V: TRBV3-1; J: TRBJ2-3; size: many; D: TRBD2; DNA: TGTGCCAGCTACGGTAGCGGGAGCCAGGCGCAGTATTTT; CDR3: CASYGSGSQAQYF
V: TRBV12-5; J: TRBJ2-3; size: many; D: -; DNA: TGTGCTAGTGGTTTGACGGTCACCAGCACAGATACGCAGTATTTT; CDR3: CASGLTVTSTDTQYF
V: TRBV4-1; J: TRBJ2-7; size: once; D: -; DNA: TGCGCCAGCAGCCAAGATCCGGGCTCGAACGAGCAGTACTTC; CDR3: CASSQDPGSNEQYF
V: TRBV20-1; J: TRBJ2-1; size: many; D: -; DNA: TGCAGTGCTAGTAAGTTTGGACAAGCCGCAGGGGAGCAGTTCTTC; CDR3: CSASKFGQAAGEQFF
V: TRBV11-2; J: TRBJ2-7; size: many; D: TRBD1; DNA: TGTGCCAGCAGCCCCACCGGATGGGACAGGGGTTCCTACGAGCAGTACTTC; CDR3: CASSPTGWDRGSYEQYF
V: TRBV6-1; J: TRBJ2-7; size: few; D: -; DNA: TGTGCCAGCAGCGAAGGGACGGTTTTCTACGAGCAGTACTTC; CDR3: CASSEGTVFYEQYF
V: TRBV28; J: TRBJ2-7; size: many; D: -; DNA: TGTGCCAGCAGTTGGGGCTTCTACGAGCAGTACTTC; CDR3: CASSWGFYEQYF
V: TRBV5-1; J: TRBJ2-5; size: few; D: TRBD1; DNA: TGCGCCAGCAGCTTGGGGGATACAGGGGGCCAAGAGACCCAGTACTTC; CDR3: CASSLGDTGGQETQYF
V: TRBV5-1; J: TRBJ2-2; size: -; D: -; DNA: TGCGCCAGCAGCAGGGTGAGGGCCGGGGAGCTGTCTTTT; CDR3: CASSRVRAGELSF
V: TRBV28; J: TRBJ1-2; size: -; D: -; DNA: TGTGCCAGCAGTTCCCCACCCTATGGCTACACCTTC; CDR3: CASSSPPYGYTF
V: TRBV7-9; J: TRBJ2-3; size: -; D: -; DNA: TGTGCCAGCACAGATAGAGGGAGTGGCGCAGATACGCAGTATTTT; CDR3: CASTDRGSGADTQYF
V: TRBV29-1; J: TRBJ1-2; size: few; D: -; DNA: TGCAGCGTTGAGACCCCCAGGGATCAACGGAACTATGGCTACACCTTC; CDR3: CSVETPRDQRNYGYTF
V: TRBV2; J: TRBJ1-5; size: many; D: -; DNA: TGTGCCAGCAGGGGGCGAGGCAATCAGCCCCAGCATTTT; CDR3: CASRGRGNQPQHF
V: TRBV6-1; J: TRBJ1-1; size: few; D: -; DNA: TGTGCCAGCAATGAAGGAGTTGAAGCTTTCTTT; CDR3: CASNEGVEAFF
V: TRBV2; J: TRBJ2-3; size: many; D: -; DNA: TGTGCCAGCAGCGGAGTTACAGATACGCAGTATTTT; CDR3: CASSGVTDTQYF
V: TRBV3-1; J: TRBJ2-2; size: -; D: -; DNA: TGTGCCAGCAGCCAAGGGGGGGTTCGGGCCGGGGAGCTGTTTTTT; CDR3: CASSQGGVRAGELFF
V: TRBV2; J: TRBJ2-7; size: -; D: TRBD2; DNA: TGTGCCAGCAGTATAGCGGGAGGCCTGGACGAGCAGTACTTC; CDR3: CASSIAGGLDEQYF
V: TRBV20-1; J: TRBJ2-3; size: once; D: TRBD2; DNA: TGCAGTGCTAGAGACCTCGAACAGCGGGAGAATATAGATACGCAGTATTTT; CDR3: CSARDLEQRENIDTQYF